The 16 T cell receptor beta chains given below trace back to one sample, sequenced in a study of T cell repertoires in cytomegalovirus infection. TCRdb reprocessed the reads with MiXCR, giving one entry per CDR3 protein. The sample contains under 800,000 distinct CDR3 sequences, roughly 24% of which appear only once. Sequenced sample: CD8+ T cells from PBMCs. The receptors derive from a human donor in good health (CMV status not recorded). Some clones in this sample may be carry-over from other donors' samples.

This clonotype has just one count. The rearrangement links TRBV10-3 to TRBJ2-7; D is undetermined. The CDR3 has 15 amino acids. V dropped 4 bases and J dropped 3 bases, with 16 bases sitting between them. The germline V gene has CDR1 ENHRY and CDR2 SYGVKD. As DNA, the CDR3 is TGTGCCATCAGTGTAAGGGTGGCAGAAGTCTACGAGCAGTACTTC. Translated, it gives CAISVRVAEVYEQYF.

This clonotype was found a few times. The gene calls are TRBV9 and TRBJ1-4; D might be TRBD1 (6 bases). V lost 3 bases to trimming and J lost 12 bases, with 21 bases between them. The germline CDR1 and CDR2 sequences are SGDLS and YYNGEE. The CDR3 consists of 15 residues. The CDR3 DNA sequence: TGTGCCAGCAGCGCCAGGGCAGGGGACCCCAAGGAACTGTTTTTT. Protein product: CASSARAGDPKELFF.

Here the CDR3 reads CSVEGWARGSYNEQFF. Here the CDR3 DNA reads TGCAGCGTTGAAGGTTGGGCGAGAGGTTCCTACAATGAGCAGTTCTTC. The chain uses TRBV29-1 and TRBJ2-1; D remains unclear. Per the germline V gene, CDR1 is SQVTM and CDR2 is ANQGSEA. Trimming removed 1 base at V and 1 base at J, with 14 bases between. The CDR3 totals 16 residues.

The chain has TRBV10-3 and TRBJ2-2; the match to TRBD2 covers 7 bases. The CDR3 length is 13 residues. Germline loops: CDR1 ENHRY, CDR2 SYGVKD. J gave up 7 bases and V 9 bases, and 8 bases lay outside the gene matches. In DNA, the CDR3 is TGTGCCATTACCCTAGCGGTTGACGGGGAGCTGTTTTTT. It codes for CAITLAVDGELFF.

In this sample, this clonotype turned up many times. The chain links TRBV12-3 or TRBV12-4 to TRBJ1-4; TRBD1 agrees at 7 bases. The trim removed 6 bases at V and 8 bases at J, leaving 6 bases unmatched. The CDR3 length is 13 residues. This CDR3 reads CASSGQDAEKLFF. As DNA, the CDR3 is TGTGCCAGCAGCGGACAGGACGCGGAAAAACTGTTTTTT.

The genes are TRBV2 and TRBJ2-7, with D maybe TRBD2 (6 bases). The CDR3 contains 11 residues. V lost 10 bases to trimming and J lost 4 bases, with 11 bases between them. Germline CDR1 SNHLY, CDR2 FYNNEI. CDR3: CATGRGYEQYV. For the CDR3, the DNA is TGTGCCACCGGGCGGGGATACGAGCAGTACGTC.

This clonotype was seen more than once but under ten times. CDR3 residues: CASRPGGNYGYTF. CDR3 bases: TGTGCCAGCAGACCAGGGGGGAACTATGGCTACACCTTC. The chain uses TRBV27 and TRBJ1-2, with TRBD1 matching over 7 bases. This CDR3 contains 13 residues. J was trimmed by 2 bases and V by 6 bases; bases with no gene match: 3. Germline CDR1 reads MNHEY; CDR2 reads SMNVEV (reference sequence).

This clonotype was seen at least ten times. V and J are TRBV27 and TRBJ2-1; D possibly matches TRBD1 or TRBD2 (6 bases each). The ends were cut back, 6 bases at V and 0 bases at J, with 12 bases in the middle. This CDR3 is 15 amino acids long. The germline V gene has CDR1 MNHEY and CDR2 SMNVEV (reference sequence). CDR3 bases: TGTGCCAGCAGCCCGTGGGGGGCCTCCTACAATGAGCAGTTCTTC. Protein sequence: CASSPWGASYNEQFF.

This clonotype was seen only a few times. J is TRBJ2-7 and V is TRBV5-5; D not certain. Germline CDR1 and CDR2: SGHKS and YYEKEE (reference sequence). V dropped 0 bases and J dropped 3 bases, with 7 bases sitting between them. This CDR3 is built from 13 residues. The CDR3 DNA reads as TGTGCCAGCAGCTTGGCCGTGGACTACGAGCAGTACGTC. Amino acid sequence: CASSLAVDYEQYV.

On this clonotype itself: As the CDR3 is not closed by the conserved phenylalanine or tryptophan, this likely results from a read error. This chain links TRBV12-5 with TRBJ1-2; 8 bases align to TRBD1. This CDR3 spans 17 amino acids. The V gene end was trimmed by 5 bases and the J gene end by 0 bases; junction bases not matched to a gene: 11. Germline V CDR1 and CDR2: LGHNT, FRNRAP. The CDR3 protein is CASGLGGQEKPNYGYTV. The CDR3 region has the DNA TGTGCTAGTGGTCTGGGGGGACAGGAGAAACCTAACTATGGCTACACCGTC.

In this sample, this clonotype turned up a few times. DNA of the CDR3: TGTGCCAGTAGTAAAAGAGGGTCGGTTGAGCAGTTCTTC. It encodes CASSKRGSVEQFF. The rearrangement joins TRBV19 to TRBJ2-1; possibly TRBD2 for D (5 bases). The CDR3 loop spans 13 amino acids. Germline loops: CDR1 LNHDA, CDR2 SQIVND (reference sequence). V shed 4 bases and J shed 9 bases, with 13 bases lying between them.

The chain employs TRBV20-1 and TRBJ2-7; 9 nucleotides align to TRBD2. The V and J ends lost 5 bases and 4 bases, in that order; junction bases with no gene match: 9. There are 14 residues in the CDR3. CDR1 and CDR2 from the germline V gene are DFQATT and SNEGSKA (reference sequence). The CDR3, as DNA: TGCAGTGCTGGCGGGGGGGTGGCGAGTTACGAGCAGTACTTC. As protein: CSAGGGVASYEQYF.

This clonotype was found many times. The chain carries TRBV7-9 and TRBJ2-2, with D uncertain. CDR3 size: 14 residues. CDR1 is SEHNR and CDR2 is FQNEAQ in the germline V gene (reference sequence). Trimming cost V 5 bases and J 3 bases, with 10 bases left between them. CDR3 nucleotides: TGTGCCAGCAGCCACGCCGGGTACACCGGGGAGCTGTTTTTT. Translation: CASSHAGYTGELFF.

Only a few counts were recorded for this clonotype. The J gene is TRBJ1-1, the V gene TRBV20-1; perhaps TRBD1 as D (5 bases). The length of the CDR3 is 16 residues. The germline gives CDR1 DFQATT, CDR2 SNEGSKA (reference sequence). V was shortened by 3 bases and J by 6 bases, with 23 bases between the two germline ends. The CDR3 DNA reads TGCAGTGCTAGCCGCACAGGCCCGGTACACCAATCTGAAGCTTTCTTT. Protein product: CSASRTGPVHQSEAFF.

In its sample, this clonotype was seen a few times. This sequence joins TRBV12-5 and TRBJ1-4, with TRBD1 as a possible D gene (5 bases). CDR1 LGHNT and CDR2 FRNRAP come from the germline V gene. The CDR3 contains 16 residues. The V gene lost 3 bases and the J gene lost 7 bases, with 18 bases spanning the gap. In nucleotides, the CDR3 is TGTGCTAGTGGTTTTTACGGGCAGGGAGGTTTTGAAAAACTGTTTTTT. Translation: CASGFYGQGGFEKLFF.

In this sample, this clonotype turned up a few times. The chain carries TRBV2 and TRBJ1-1; perhaps TRBD1 as D (5 bases). The CDR3 covers 12 residues. Trimming shortened V by 5 bases and J by 5 bases, and 9 bases separated the two germline ends. Germline assignment: CDR1 SNHLY and CDR2 FYNNEI. CDR3 sequence: CASSRDRTEAFF. The CDR3 DNA is TGTGCCAGCAGTAGGGACCGAACTGAAGCTTTCTTT.